This TCR beta chain was sequenced in a study of long-term antiretroviral therapy in people with HIV. Study details: About a decade before 2015, the earliest samples were taken when ART was typically delayed.

At survey level, the immunoSEQ assay was run in its v3.0 version. For every sample, sequencing targeted about 35,000-50,000 T-cell genomes. TCRdb's copy holds only in-frame clones and misses some; the assay was immunoSEQ multiplex PCR. The table lists 23,000 or so clones, about 92% of them singletons. In regard to this clone: Its specificity is unknown.

The V and J ends lost 8 bases and 7 bases respectively, with 12 bases between them. This CDR3 comprises 13 residues. Germline CDR1 reads MNHNS; CDR2 reads SASEGT. Study-wide results and limits: In samples taken after ART, diversity increased but remained below transplant donor control levels. Against controls, HIV repertoires showed narrower ranges of CDR3 length.

Sequenced here: unsorted PBMCs, sampled 7.6 years after starting antiretroviral therapy. The V call is TRBV6-1, the J call TRBJ1-6, with no clear D. This TCR came from a middle-aged woman with HIV. CDR3 residues: CASLVAPNSPLHF. DNA of the CDR3: TGTGCCAGCCTCGTCGCACCCAATTCACCCCTCCACTTT.